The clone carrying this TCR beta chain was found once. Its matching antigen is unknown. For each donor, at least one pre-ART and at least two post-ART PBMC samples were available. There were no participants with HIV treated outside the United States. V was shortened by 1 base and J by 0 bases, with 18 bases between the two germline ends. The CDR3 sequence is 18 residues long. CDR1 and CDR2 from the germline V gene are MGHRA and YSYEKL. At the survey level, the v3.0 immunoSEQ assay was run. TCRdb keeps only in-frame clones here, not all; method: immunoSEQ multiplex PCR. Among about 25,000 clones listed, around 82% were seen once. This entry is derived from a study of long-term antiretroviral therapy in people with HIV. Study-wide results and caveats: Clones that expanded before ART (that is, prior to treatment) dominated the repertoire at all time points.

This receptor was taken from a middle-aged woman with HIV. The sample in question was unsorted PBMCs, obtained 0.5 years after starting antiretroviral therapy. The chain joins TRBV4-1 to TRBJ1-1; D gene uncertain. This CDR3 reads CASSQGRIGTQVNTEAFF. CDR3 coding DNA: TGCGCCAGCAGCCAAGGTAGAATCGGAACCCAGGTGAACACTGAAGCTTTCTTT.